The table lists the clone carrying this TCR beta chain with many counts. Its specificity is unknown. This sample is part of a study of T cell responses to AZD1222 COVID-19 vaccine. Whole-study context: Timing groups of about 4 and about 12 weeks for second doses were pooled. The study's findings and limits: Regions 160-218 and 743-854 dominated among vaccine-associated CD4 TCRs spanning spike. Donors were chiefly white British, with a greater number of females, and clonal diversity was perhaps underestimated. Regions left unmutated in variants are reportedly the target of nearly half of spike-specific TCRs.

CDR1 and CDR2 (germline): SGDLS, YYNGEE. Deletions cut 1 base from V and 6 bases from J, with 8 bases between. CDR3 length: 13 amino acids. Generated by immunoSEQ multiplex PCR, the TCRdb table keeps only in-frame clones and is missing some. The data show about 130,000 clones, just over 85% seen once. The V call is TRBV9, the J call TRBJ2-1, with D unresolved. This clonotype was obtained from an adult in good health. The sample here was peripheral blood, taken on day 0 of AZD1222 vaccination. DNA of the CDR3: TGTGCCAGCAGCGTATATCTAGGCAATGAGCAGTTCTTC. Protein product: CASSVYLGNEQFF.